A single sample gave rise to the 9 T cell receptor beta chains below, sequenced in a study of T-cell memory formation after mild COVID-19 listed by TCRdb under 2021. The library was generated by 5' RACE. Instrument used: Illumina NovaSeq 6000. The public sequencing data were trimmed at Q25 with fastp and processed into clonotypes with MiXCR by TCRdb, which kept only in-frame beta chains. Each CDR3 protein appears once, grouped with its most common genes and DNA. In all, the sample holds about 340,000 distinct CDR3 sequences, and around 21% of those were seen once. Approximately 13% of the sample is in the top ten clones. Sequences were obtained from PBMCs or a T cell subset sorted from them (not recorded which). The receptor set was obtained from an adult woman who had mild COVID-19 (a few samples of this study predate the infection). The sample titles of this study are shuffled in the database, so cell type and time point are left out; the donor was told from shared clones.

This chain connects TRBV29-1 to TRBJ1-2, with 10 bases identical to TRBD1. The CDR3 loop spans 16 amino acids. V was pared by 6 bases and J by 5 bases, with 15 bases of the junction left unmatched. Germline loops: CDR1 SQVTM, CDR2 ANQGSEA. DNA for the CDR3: TGCAGCGTCCCACCCGACAGGGGGCCGGTTGGGTATGGCTACACCTTC. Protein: CSVPPDRGPVGYGYTF.

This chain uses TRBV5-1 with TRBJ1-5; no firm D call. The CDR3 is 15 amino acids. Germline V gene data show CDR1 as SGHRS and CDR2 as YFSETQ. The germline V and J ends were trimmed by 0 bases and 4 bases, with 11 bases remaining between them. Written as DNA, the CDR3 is TGCGCCAGCAGCTTGGAGGGAGGGAGTAATCAGCCCCAGCATTTT. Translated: CASSLEGGSNQPQHF.

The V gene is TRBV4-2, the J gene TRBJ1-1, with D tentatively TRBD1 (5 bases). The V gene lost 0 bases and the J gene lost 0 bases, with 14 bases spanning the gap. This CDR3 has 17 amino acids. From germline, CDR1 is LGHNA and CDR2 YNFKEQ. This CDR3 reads CASSQENRRLLNTEAFF. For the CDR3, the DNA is TGTGCCAGCAGCCAAGAAAACAGGCGTTTATTGAACACTGAAGCTTTCTTT.

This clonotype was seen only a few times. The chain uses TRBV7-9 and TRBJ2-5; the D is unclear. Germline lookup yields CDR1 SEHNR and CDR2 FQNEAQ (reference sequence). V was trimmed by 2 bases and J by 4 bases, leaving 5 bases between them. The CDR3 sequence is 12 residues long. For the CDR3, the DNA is TGTGCCAGCAGCTTATGGGTAGAGACCCAGTACTTC. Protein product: CASSLWVETQYF. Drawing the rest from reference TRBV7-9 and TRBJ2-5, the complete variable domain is DTGVSQNPRHKITKRGQNVTFRCDPISEHNRLYWYRQTLGQGPEFLTYFQNEAQLEKSRLLSDRFSAERPKGSFSTLEIQRTEQGDSAMYLCASSLWVETQYFGPGTRLLVL.

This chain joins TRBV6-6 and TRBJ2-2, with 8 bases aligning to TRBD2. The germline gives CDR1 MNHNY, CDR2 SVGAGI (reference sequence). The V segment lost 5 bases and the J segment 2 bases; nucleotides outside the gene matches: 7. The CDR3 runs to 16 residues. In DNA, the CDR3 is TGTGCCAGCAGTAACGGGAGGGGACGCAACACCGGGGAGCTGTTTTTT. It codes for CASSNGRGRNTGELFF.

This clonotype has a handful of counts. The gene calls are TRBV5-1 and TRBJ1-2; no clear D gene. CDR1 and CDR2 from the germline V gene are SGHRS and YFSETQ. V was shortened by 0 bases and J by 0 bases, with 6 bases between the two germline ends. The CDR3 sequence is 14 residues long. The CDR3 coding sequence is TGCGCCAGCAGCTTGGCAAGTGCTAACTATGGCTACACCTTC. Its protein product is CASSLASANYGYTF.

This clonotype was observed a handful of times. The CDR3 nucleotides read TGTGCCAGCAGTTACTCCCTTTCTGGGGCCAACGTCCTGACTTTC. The encoded protein is CASSYSLSGANVLTF. The chain recombines TRBV6-5 with TRBJ2-6; D unclear. The CDR3 covers 15 residues. Germline V gene lookup returns CDR1 MNHEY and CDR2 SVGAGI. V shed 0 bases and J shed 1 base, with 4 bases lying between them.

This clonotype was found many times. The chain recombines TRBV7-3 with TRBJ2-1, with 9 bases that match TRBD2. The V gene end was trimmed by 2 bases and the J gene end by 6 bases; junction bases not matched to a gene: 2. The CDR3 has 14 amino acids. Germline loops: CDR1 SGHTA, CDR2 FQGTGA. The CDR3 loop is CASSLAGGVNEQFF. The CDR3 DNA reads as TGTGCCAGCAGCTTAGCGGGGGGGGTCAATGAGCAGTTCTTC.

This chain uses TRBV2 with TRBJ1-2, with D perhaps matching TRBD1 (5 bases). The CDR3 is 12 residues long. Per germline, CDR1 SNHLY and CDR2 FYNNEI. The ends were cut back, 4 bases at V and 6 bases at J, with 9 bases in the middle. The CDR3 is CASSGRDHGYTF. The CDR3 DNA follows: TGTGCCAGCAGTGGCAGGGACCATGGCTACACCTTC. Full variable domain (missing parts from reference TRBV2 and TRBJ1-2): EPEVTQTPSHQVTQMGQEVILRCVPISNHLYFYWYRQILGQKVEFLVSFYNNEISEKSEIFDDQFSVERPDGSNFTLKIRSTKLEDSAMYFCASSGRDHGYTFGSGTRLTVV.